This T cell receptor (beta chain) was recorded in a study of CD8+ T cells in alopecia areata. Overall study findings and caveats: Patients displayed less clarity in TCR sharing than mice, a finding possibly related to HLA.

Extracted RNA was reverse transcribed into cDNA, the sequencing template. Sequencing used immunoSEQ multiplex PCR; TCRdb keeps in-frame clones, though not all of them. The repertoire holds under 65,000 clones, with roughly two fifths as singletons. V gave up 1 base and J gave up 7 bases, with 15 bases separating them. CDR1 and CDR2 (germline): LNHDA, SQIVND (reference sequence). This CDR3 has 15 amino acids. Remarks on this clone: As yet, its antigen is unknown.

The chain couples TRBV19 to TRBJ2-3; D may be TRBD1 or TRBD2 (5 bases each). The sequence derives from a human donor with alopecia areata. The specimen was NKG2D-low CD8+ T cells sorted from blood. The CDR3 nucleotides are TGTGCCAGTAGTATAGTGGGGACCGAGTCCTATACGCAGTATTTT. Translation gives CASSIVGTESYTQYF.